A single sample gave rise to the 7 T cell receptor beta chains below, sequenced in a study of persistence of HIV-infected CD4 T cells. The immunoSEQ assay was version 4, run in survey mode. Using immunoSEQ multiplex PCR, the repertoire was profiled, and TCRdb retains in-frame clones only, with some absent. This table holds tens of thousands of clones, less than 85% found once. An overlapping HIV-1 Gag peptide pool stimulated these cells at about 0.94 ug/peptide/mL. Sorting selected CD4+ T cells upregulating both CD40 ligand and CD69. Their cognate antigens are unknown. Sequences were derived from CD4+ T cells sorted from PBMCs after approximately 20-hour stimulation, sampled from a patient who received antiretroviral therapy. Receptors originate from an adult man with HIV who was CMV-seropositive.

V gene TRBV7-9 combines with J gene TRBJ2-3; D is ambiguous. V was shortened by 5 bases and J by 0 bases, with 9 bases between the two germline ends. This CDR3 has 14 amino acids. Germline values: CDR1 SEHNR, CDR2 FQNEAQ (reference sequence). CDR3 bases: TGTGCCAGCAGCCACCACTATAGCACAGATACGCAGTATTTT. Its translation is CASSHHYSTDTQYF.

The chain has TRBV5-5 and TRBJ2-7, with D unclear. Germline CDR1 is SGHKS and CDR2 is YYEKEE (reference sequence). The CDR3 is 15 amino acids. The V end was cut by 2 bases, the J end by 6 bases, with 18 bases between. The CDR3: CASSFMAPLGSEQYF. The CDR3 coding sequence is TGTGCCAGCAGCTTCATGGCGCCGTTGGGGTCCGAGCAGTACTTC.

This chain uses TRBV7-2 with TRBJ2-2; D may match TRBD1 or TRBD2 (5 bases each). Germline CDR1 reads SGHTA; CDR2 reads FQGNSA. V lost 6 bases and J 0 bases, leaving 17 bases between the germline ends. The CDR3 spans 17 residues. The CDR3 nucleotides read TGTGCCAGCAGTTGGCCGGGACGTCCATCGAACACCGGGGAGCTGTTTTTT. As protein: CASSWPGRPSNTGELFF.

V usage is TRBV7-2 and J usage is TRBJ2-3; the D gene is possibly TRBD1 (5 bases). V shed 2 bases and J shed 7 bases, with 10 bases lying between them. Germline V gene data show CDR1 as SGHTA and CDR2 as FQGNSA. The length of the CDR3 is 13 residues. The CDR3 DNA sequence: TGTGCCAGCAGCTTATCCAGGGAAAATACGCAGTATTTT. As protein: CASSLSRENTQYF.

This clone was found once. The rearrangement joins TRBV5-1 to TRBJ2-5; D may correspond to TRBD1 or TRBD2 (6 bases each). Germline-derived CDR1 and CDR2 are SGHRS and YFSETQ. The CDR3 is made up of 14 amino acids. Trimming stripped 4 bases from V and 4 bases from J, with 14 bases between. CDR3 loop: CASSTPGAGETQYF. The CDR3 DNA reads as TGCGCCAGCAGCACACCGGGGGCGGGAGAGACCCAGTACTTC. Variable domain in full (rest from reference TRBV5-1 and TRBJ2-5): KAGVTQTPRYLIKTRGQQVTLSCSPISGHRSVSWYQQTPGQGLQFLFEYFSETQRNKGNFPGRFSGRQFSNSRSEMNVSTLELGDSALYLCASSTPGAGETQYFGPGTRLLVL.

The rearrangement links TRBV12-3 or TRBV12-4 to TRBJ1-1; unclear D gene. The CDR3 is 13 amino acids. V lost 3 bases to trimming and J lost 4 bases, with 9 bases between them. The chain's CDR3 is CASSFGLGTEAFF. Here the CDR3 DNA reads TGTGCCAGCAGTTTCGGTTTGGGCACTGAAGCTTTCTTT.

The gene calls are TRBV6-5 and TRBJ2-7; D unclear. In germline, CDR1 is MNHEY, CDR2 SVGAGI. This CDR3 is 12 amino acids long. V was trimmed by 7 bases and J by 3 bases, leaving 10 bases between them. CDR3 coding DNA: TGTGCCAGCATTTCCAACTACTACGAGCAGTACTTC. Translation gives CASISNYYEQYF.